This TCR beta chain was sequenced in a study of PD-L1 blockade in urothelial cancer. The CDR3 has 17 residues. V lost 0 bases and J 0 bases, leaving 11 bases between the germline ends. Noted time point: pretreatment peripheral blood. Spiked synthetic TCR analogs estimated absolute template abundance per PCR. TCRdb's table, derived via immunoSEQ multiplex PCR, lists solely in-frame clones and lacks some. The sample holds roughly 95,000 clones, more than 75% seen once. The rearrangement links TRBV23-1 to TRBJ2-2; maybe TRBD1 (5 bases). TRBV23-1 is assigned to the ORF class and has an uncertain function. The material was PBMCs, obtained around atezolizumab (anti-PD-L1) treatment. The clonotype comes from a man between 60 and 75 years old with urothelial cancer. The DNA of the CDR3 is TGCGCCAGCAGTCAATCAGTAAGGGGCGCGAACACCGGGGAGCTGTTTTTT. Amino acids: CASSQSVRGANTGELFF.